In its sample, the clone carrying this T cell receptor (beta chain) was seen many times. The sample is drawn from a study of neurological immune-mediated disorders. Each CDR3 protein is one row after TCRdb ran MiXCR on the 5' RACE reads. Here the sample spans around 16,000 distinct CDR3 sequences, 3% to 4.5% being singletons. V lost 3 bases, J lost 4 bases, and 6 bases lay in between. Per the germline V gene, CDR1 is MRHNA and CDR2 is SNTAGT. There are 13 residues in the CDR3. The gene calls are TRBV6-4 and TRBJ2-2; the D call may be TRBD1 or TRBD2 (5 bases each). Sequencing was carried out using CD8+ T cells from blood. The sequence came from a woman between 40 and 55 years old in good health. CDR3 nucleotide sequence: TGTGCCAGCAGTGAAGGGACCACCGGGGAGCTGTTTTTT. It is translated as CASSEGTTGELFF.